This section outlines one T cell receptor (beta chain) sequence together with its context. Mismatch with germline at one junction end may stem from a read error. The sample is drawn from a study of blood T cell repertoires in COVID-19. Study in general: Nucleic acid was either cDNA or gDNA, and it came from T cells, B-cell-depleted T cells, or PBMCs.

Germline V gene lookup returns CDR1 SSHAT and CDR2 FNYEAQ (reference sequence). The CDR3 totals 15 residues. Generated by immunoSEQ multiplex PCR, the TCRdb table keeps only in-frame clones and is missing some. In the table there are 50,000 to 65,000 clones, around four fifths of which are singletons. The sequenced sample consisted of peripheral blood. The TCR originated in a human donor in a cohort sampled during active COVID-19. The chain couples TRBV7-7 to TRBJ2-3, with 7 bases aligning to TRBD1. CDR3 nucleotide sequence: TGTGCTAGCAGCTATAGGACAGGACGCACAGATACGCAGTATTTT. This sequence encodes CASSYRTGRTDTQYF.